This TCR beta chain was retrieved from a study of OX40 agonist ivuxolimab in advanced cancers. Libraries were prepared by immunoSEQ multiplex PCR; TCRdb keeps only in-frame clonotypes and omits some of them. This table has 65,000 to 95,000 clones, about 90% appearing once. V was pared by 0 bases and J by 3 bases, with 3 bases between. The CDR3 is made up of 12 amino acids. From germline, CDR1 is SGDLS and CDR2 YYNGEE. The receptor was isolated from an adult with an advanced solid tumor such as melanoma, head and neck, liver or kidney cancer. The rearrangement joins TRBV9 to TRBJ1-1; no reliable D call. The sequencing used CD4+ or CD8+ T cells sorted from blood, collected in a trial of the OX40 agonist ivuxolimab. The CDR3 nucleotides read TGTGCCAGCAGCGTAGTTGACACTGAAGCTTTCTTT. Translation: CASSVVDTEAFF. Full variable domain (outside the CDR3, taken from reference TRBV9 and TRBJ1-1): DSGVTQTPKHLITATGQRVTLRCSPRSGDLSVYWYQQSLDQGLQFLIQYYNGEERAKGNILERFSAQQFPDLHSELNLSSLELGDSALYFCASSVVDTEAFFGQGTRLTVV.